This TCR beta chain came from a study of shared clonotypes between healthy human individuals. Data came from immunoSEQ multiplex PCR; TCRdb stores just in-frame clones and leaves some out. The table includes about 2 million clones, approximately 94% detected once. With regard to this clone: Other DNA sequences within the sample encode an identical CDR3.

Naive-designated CD8 cells lacked CD45RO, were positively enriched for CCR7, and omitted terminally differentiated effector memory CD45RA+ cells. The V end lost 2 bases, the J end lost 4 bases, and 7 bases lay between the germline ends. There are 13 residues in the CDR3. In germline, CDR1 is SGDLS, CDR2 YYNGEE. The chain combines TRBV9 with TRBJ1-5; D perhaps matches TRBD1 (6 bases). The origin of this receptor is a man between 18 and 29 years old in good health. Sample: naive CD8+ T cells sorted from blood. The CDR3: CASSVQGNQPQHF. In DNA, the CDR3 is TGTGCCAGCAGCGTCCAGGGGAATCAGCCCCAGCATTTT.